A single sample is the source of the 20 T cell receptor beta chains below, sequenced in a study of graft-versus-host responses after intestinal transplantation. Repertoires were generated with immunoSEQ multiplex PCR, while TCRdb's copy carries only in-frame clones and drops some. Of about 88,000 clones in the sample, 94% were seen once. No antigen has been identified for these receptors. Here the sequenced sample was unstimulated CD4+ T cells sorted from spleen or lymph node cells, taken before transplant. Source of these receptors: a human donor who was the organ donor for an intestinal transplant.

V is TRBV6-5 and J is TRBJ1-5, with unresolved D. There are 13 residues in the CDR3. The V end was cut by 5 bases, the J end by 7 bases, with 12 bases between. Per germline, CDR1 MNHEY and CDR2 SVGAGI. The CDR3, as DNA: TGTGCCAGCAGTGAGTCGCATTCCCAGCCCCAGCATTTT. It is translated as CASSESHSQPQHF.

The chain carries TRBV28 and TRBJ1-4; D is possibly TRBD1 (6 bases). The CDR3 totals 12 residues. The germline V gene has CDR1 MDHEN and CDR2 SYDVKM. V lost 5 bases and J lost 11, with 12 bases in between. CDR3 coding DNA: TGTGCCAGCAGTCAGGCCGGACAGAAACTGTTTTTT. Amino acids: CASSQAGQKLFF.

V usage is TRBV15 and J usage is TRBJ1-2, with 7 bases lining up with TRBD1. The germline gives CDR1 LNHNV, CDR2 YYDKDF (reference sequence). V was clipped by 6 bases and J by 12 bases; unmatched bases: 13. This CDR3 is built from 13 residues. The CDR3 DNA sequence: TGTGCCACCAGGGATCGGGACAGACGTAAAAACACCTTC. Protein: CATRDRDRRKNTF. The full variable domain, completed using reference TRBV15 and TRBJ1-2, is DAMVIQNPRYQVTQFGKPVTLSCSQTLNHNVMYWYQQKSSQAPKLLFHYYDKDFNNEADTPDNFQSRRPNTSFCFLDIRSPGLGDTAMYLCATRDRDRRKNTFGSGTRLTVV.

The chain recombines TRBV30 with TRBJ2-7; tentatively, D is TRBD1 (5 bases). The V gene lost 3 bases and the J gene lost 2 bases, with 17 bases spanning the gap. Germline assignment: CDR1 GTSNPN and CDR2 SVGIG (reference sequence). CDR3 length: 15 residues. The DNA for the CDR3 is TGTGCCTGGAGATTAACAGGCCTAGGTACCTACGAGCAGTACTTC. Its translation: CAWRLTGLGTYEQYF.

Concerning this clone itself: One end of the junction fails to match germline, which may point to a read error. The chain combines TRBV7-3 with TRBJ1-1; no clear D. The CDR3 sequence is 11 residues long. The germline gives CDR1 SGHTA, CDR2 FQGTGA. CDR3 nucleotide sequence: TGTGCCAGCAGGCAGAACTCTGAAGCTTTCTTT. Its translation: CASRQNSEAFF.

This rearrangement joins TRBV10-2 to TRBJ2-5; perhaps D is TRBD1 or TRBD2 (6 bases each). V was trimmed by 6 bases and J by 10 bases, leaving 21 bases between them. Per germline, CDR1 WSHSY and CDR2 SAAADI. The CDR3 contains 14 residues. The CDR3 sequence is CASRGRPRQEGQYF. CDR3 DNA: TGCGCCAGCAGAGGCAGACCCCGACAGGAGGGCCAGTACTTC.

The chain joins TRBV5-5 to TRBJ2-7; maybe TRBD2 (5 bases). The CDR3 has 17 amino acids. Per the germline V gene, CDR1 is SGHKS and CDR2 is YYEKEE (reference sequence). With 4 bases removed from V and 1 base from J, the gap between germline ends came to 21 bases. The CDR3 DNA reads TGTGCCAGCAGCGGGAGCCCGGCAGGTGGCCTTTCCTACGAGCAGTACTTC. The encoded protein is CASSGSPAGGLSYEQYF.

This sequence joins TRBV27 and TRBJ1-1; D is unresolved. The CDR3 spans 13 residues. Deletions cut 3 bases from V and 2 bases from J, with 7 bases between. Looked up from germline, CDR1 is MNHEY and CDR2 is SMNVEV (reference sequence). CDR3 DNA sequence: TGTGCCAGCAGTTTGAACAGAAACACTGAAGCTTTCTTT. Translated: CASSLNRNTEAFF.

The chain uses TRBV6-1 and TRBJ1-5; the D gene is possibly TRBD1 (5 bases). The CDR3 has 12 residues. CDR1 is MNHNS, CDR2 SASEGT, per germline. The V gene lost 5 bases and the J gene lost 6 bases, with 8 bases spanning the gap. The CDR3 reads CASSPQGQPQHF. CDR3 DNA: TGTGCCAGCAGTCCTCAGGGTCAGCCCCAGCATTTT.

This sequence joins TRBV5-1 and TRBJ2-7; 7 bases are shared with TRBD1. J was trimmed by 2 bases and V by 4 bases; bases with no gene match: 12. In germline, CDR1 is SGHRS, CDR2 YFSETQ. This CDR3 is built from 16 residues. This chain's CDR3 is CASSPLNRGATYEQYF. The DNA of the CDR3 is TGCGCCAGCAGCCCCCTTAACAGGGGCGCCACCTACGAGCAGTACTTC.

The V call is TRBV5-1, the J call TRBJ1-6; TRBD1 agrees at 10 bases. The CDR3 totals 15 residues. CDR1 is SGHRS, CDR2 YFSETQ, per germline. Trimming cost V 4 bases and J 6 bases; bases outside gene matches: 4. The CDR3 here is CASSKRTGGNSPLHF. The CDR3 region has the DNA TGCGCCAGCAGCAAAAGGACAGGGGGTAATTCACCCCTCCACTTT.

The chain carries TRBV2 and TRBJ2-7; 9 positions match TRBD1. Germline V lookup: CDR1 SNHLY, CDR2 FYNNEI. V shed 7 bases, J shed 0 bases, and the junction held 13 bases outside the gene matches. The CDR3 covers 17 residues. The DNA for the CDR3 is TGTGCCAGCAATATGGGACAGGGTTTGGTGAGCTCCTACGAGCAGTACTTC. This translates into CASNMGQGLVSSYEQYF.

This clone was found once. CDR3 nucleotides: TGTGCCAGTCCCGGGCATTATAATTCACCCCTCCACTTT. Its translation: CASPGHYNSPLHF. The chain uses TRBV19 and TRBJ1-6; unclear D gene. Per the germline V gene, CDR1 is LNHDA and CDR2 is SQIVND (reference sequence). V lost 8 bases and J 4 bases, leaving 9 bases between the germline ends. The CDR3 extends over 13 amino acids.

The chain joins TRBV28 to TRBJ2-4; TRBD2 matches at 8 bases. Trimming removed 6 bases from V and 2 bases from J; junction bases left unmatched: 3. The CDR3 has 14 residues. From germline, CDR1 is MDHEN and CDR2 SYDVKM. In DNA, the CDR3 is TGTGCCAGCAGCCCGGGGGGGACCAAAAACATTCAGTACTTC. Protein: CASSPGGTKNIQYF. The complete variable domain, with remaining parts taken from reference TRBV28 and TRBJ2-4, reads DVKVTQSSRYLVKRTGEKVFLECVQDMDHENMFWYRQDPGLGLRLIYFSYDVKMKEKGDIPEGYSVSREKKERFSLILESASTNQTSMYLCASSPGGTKNIQYFGAGTRLSVL.

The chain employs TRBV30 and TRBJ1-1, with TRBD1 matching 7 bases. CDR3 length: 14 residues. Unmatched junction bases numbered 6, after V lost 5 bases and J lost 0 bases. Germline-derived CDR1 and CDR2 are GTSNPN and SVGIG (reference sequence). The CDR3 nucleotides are TGTGCCTGGGATCCCGGGACAGTGAACACTGAAGCTTTCTTT. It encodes CAWDPGTVNTEAFF.

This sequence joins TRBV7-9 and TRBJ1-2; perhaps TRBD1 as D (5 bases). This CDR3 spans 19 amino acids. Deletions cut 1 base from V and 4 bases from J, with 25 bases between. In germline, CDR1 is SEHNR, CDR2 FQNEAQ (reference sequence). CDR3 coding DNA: TGTGCCAGCAGCTTAGAGCGGGGACTAGAGGGCCCCGGACCCTATGGCTACACCTTC. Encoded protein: CASSLERGLEGPGPYGYTF.

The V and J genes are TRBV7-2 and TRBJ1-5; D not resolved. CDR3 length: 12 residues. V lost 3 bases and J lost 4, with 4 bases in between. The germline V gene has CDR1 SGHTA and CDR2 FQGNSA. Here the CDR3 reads CASSFQNQPQHF. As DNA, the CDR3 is TGTGCCAGCAGCTTCCAAAATCAGCCCCAGCATTTT.

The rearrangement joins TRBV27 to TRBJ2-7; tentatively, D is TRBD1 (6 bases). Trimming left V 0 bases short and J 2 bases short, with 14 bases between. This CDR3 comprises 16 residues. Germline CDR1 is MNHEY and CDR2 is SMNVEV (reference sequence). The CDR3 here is CASSLSGLPGAYEQYF. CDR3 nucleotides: TGTGCCAGCAGTTTATCCGGTTTGCCAGGGGCCTACGAGCAGTACTTC.

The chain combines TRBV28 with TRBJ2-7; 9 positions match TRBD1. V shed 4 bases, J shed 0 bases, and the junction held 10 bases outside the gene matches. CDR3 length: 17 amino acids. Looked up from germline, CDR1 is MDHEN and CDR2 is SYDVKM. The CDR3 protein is CASSSHRGQGGSYEQYF. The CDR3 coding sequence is TGTGCCAGCAGTTCACACCGGGGACAGGGTGGCTCCTACGAGCAGTACTTC.

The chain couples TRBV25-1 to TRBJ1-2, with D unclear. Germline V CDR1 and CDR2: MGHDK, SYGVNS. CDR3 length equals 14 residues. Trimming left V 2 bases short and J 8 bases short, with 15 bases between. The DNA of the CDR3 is TGTGCCAGCAGTGAACCCCAGGAGATTCGAGGCTACACCTTC. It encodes CASSEPQEIRGYTF.